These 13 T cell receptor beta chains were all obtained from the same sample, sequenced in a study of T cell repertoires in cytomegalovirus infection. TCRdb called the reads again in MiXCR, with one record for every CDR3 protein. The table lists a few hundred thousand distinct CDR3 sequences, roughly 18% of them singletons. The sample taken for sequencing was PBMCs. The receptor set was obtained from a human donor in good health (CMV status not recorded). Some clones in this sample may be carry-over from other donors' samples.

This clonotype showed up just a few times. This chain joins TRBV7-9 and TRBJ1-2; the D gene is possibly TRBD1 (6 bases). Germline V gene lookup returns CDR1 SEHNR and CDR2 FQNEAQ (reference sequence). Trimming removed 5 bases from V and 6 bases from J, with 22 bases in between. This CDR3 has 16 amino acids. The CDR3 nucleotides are TGTGCCAGCAGCGGCAGCCCGGTACAGGGAGTCCATGGCTACACCTTC. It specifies CASSGSPVQGVHGYTF. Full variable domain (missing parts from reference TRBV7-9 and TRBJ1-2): DTGVSQNPRHKITKRGQNVTFRCDPISEHNRLYWYRQTLGQGPEFLTYFQNEAQLEKSRLLSDRFSAERPKGSFSTLEIQRTEQGDSAMYLCASSGSPVQGVHGYTFGSGTRLTVV.

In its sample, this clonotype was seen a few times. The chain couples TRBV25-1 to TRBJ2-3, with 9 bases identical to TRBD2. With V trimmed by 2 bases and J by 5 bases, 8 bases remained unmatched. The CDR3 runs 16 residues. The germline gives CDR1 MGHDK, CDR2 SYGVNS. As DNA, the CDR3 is TGTGCCAGCAGTGAACCGGCGGGGGGGCTCGGAGATACGCAGTATTTT. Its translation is CASSEPAGGLGDTQYF.

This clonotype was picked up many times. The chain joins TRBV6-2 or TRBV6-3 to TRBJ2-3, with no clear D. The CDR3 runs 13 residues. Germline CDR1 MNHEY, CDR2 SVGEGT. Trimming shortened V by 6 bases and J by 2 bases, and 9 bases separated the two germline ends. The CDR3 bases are TGTGCCAGCAGCCACTCTAACACAGATACGCAGTATTTT. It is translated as CASSHSNTDTQYF.

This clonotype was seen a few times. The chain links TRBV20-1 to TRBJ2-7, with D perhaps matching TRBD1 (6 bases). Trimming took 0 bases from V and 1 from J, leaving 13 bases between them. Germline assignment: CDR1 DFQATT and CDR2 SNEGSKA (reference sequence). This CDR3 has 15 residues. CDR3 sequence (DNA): TGCAGTGCTAGAGACGTGGGGGCGTTTTCCTACGAGCAGTACTTC. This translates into CSARDVGAFSYEQYF.

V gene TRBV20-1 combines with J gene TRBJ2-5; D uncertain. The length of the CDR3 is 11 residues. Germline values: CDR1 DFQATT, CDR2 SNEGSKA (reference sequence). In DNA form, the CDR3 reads TGCAGCCCGTTTTACTGGGAGACCCAGTACTTC. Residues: CSPFYWETQYF.

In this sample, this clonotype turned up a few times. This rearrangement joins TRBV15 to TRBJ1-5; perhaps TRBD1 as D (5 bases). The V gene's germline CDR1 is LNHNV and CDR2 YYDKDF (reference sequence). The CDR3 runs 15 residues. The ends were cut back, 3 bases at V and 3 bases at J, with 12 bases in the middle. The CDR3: CATSSGAAFNQPQHF. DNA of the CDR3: TGTGCCACCAGCAGTGGGGCCGCCTTCAATCAGCCCCAGCATTTT.

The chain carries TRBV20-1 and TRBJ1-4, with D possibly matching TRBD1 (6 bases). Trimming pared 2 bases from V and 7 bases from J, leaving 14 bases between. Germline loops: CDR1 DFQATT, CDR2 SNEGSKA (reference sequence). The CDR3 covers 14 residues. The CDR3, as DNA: TGCAGTGCTAGACTTCTTGCGGGGGCTGAAAAACTGTTTTTT. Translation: CSARLLAGAEKLFF.

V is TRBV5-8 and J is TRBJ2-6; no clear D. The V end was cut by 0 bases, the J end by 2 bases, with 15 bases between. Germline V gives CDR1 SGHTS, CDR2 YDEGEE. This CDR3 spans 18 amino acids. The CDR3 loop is CASSLVTHAIAGANVLTF. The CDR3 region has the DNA TGTGCCAGCAGCTTGGTTACACACGCAATTGCTGGGGCCAACGTCCTGACTTTC.

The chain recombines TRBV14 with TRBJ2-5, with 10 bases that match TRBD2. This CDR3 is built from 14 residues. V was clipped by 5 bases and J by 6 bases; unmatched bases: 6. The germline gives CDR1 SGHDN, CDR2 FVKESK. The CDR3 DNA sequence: TGTGCCAGCAGCGTATCTAGCGGGAGCCAGACCCAGTACTTC. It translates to CASSVSSGSQTQYF.

In DNA form, the CDR3 reads TGTGCCAGCAGTCTCGACCCTATATCCCAAACTGAAGCTTTCTTT. It specifies CASSLDPISQTEAFF. The V call is TRBV27, the J call TRBJ1-1; unclear D gene. Germline CDR1 reads MNHEY; CDR2 reads SMNVEV (reference sequence). Trimming stripped 5 bases from V and 5 bases from J, with 18 bases between. CDR3 length equals 15 residues.

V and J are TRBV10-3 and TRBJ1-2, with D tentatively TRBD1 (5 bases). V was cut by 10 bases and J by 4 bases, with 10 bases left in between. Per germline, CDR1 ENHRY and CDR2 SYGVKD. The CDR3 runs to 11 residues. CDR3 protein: CATRATYGYTF. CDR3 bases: TGTGCCACCAGGGCTACCTATGGCTACACCTTC.

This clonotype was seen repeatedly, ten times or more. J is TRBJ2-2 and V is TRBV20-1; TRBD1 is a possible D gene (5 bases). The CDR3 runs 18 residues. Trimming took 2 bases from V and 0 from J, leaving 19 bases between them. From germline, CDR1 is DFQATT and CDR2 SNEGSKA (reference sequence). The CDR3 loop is CSARPSTDTYSNTGELFF. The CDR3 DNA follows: TGCAGTGCTAGACCGTCGACAGATACCTACTCGAACACCGGGGAGCTGTTTTTT.

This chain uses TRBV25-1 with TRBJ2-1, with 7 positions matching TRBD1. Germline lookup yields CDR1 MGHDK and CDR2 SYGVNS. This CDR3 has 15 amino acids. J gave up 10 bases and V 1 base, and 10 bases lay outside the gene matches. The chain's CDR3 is CASSESRGIGGEQFF. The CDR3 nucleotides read TGTGCCAGCAGTGAATCCAGGGGGATCGGCGGGGAGCAGTTCTTC.